These 24 T cell receptor beta chains came from one sample sequenced in a study of OX40 agonist ivuxolimab in advanced cancers. Produced via immunoSEQ multiplex PCR; TCRdb's table is partial and in-frame only. Of roughly 67,000 clones in the sample, approximately 80% are singletons; the top ten hold roughly 5.8%. Specimen: CD4+ or CD8+ T cells sorted from blood, collected in a trial of the OX40 agonist ivuxolimab. The origin of the receptors is an adult with an advanced solid tumor such as melanoma, head and neck, liver or kidney cancer.

The chain links TRBV19 to TRBJ2-1, with D unclear. The germline CDR1 and CDR2 sequences are LNHDA and SQIVND (reference sequence). The CDR3 spans 15 residues. The V and J ends lost 10 bases and 0 bases respectively, with 16 bases between them. CDR3 DNA: TGTGCCACCTTGCGGACCCCGGGCTCCTACAATGAGCAGTTCTTC. This gives the protein CATLRTPGSYNEQFF. Variable domain in full (rest from reference TRBV19 and TRBJ2-1): DGGITQSPKYLFRKEGQNVTLSCEQNLNHDAMYWYRQDPGQGLRLIYYSQIVNDFQKGDIAEGYSVSREKKESFPLTVTSAQKNPTAFYLCATLRTPGSYNEQFFGPGTRLTVL.

The gene calls are TRBV10-1 and TRBJ1-1; the match to TRBD1 covers 12 bases. This CDR3 contains 15 residues. With 4 bases clipped from V and 2 bases from J, the junction kept 2 bases outside the gene matches. From germline, CDR1 is WNHNN and CDR2 SYGVQD (reference sequence). CDR3 amino acids: CASSAGTGGNTEAFF. In DNA form, the CDR3 reads TGCGCCAGCAGTGCCGGGACAGGGGGCAACACTGAAGCTTTCTTT.

The chain couples TRBV28 to TRBJ1-4; D call uncertain. Trimming cost V 10 bases and J 5 bases, with 17 bases left between them. CDR1 and CDR2 (germline): MDHEN, SYDVKM. The CDR3 contains 14 residues. The CDR3 DNA follows: TGTGCCACCAATTTCGGACGGATGAATGAAAAACTGTTTTTT. It is translated as CATNFGRMNEKLFF.

The J gene is TRBJ2-3, the V gene TRBV2, with TRBD2 as a possible D gene (6 bases). Between the trimmed V and J ends, which lost 6 bases and 2 bases, there was a span of 9 bases. The CDR3 is made up of 13 amino acids. CDR1 is SNHLY, CDR2 FYNNEI, per germline. CDR3 DNA: TGTGCCAGCAGGCGGGACTTCACAGATACGCAGTATTTT. The encoded protein is CASRRDFTDTQYF.

The chain carries TRBV7-8 and TRBJ2-7; 9 bases fit TRBD2. V lost 1 base, J lost 4 bases, and 8 bases stayed unmatched. The CDR3 is 16 amino acids. Germline CDR1 and CDR2: SGHVS and FQNEAQ. This CDR3 is CASSLVAGGPGYEQYF. The CDR3 DNA reads as TGTGCCAGCAGCTTAGTGGCGGGAGGGCCAGGTTACGAGCAGTACTTC. The variable domain in full, with the rest retrieved from reference TRBV7-8 and TRBJ2-7, is GAGVSQSPRYKVAKRGQDVALRCDPISGHVSLFWYQQALGQGPEFLTYFQNEAQLDKSGLPSDRFFAERPEGSVSTLKIQRTQQEDSAVYLCASSLVAGGPGYEQYFGPGTRLTVT.

The genes are TRBV14 and TRBJ1-4, with no clear D. Germline V gene lookup returns CDR1 SGHDN and CDR2 FVKESK. Trimming took off 1 base at V and 5 bases at J, with 8 bases between the two ends. This CDR3 comprises 14 residues. CDR3 in amino acids: CASSQVGGNEKLFF. CDR3 sequence (DNA): TGTGCCAGCAGCCAAGTAGGCGGGAATGAAAAACTGTTTTTT. Full variable domain (rest looked up from reference TRBV14 and TRBJ1-4): EAGVTQFPSHSVIEKGQTVTLRCDPISGHDNLYWYRRVMGKEIKFLLHFVKESKQDESGMPNNRFLAERTGGTYSTLKVQPAELEDSGVYFCASSQVGGNEKLFFGSGTQLSVL.

CDR3 in DNA: TGTGCCTGGAGTGTACAGGACATTTACTCTTACACCTTC. As protein: CAWSVQDIYSYTF. V gene TRBV30 combines with J gene TRBJ1-2; weak D call: TRBD1 (5 bases). This CDR3 is built from 13 residues. Germline CDR1 is GTSNPN and CDR2 is SVGIG (reference sequence). Trimming left V 0 bases short and J 11 bases short, with 16 bases between.

This clone was seen once. The chain couples TRBV9 to TRBJ2-3; no reliable D call. Trimming took off 2 bases at V and 0 bases at J, with 10 bases between the two ends. The CDR3 totals 15 residues. Germline V CDR1 and CDR2: SGDLS, YYNGEE. The CDR3, as DNA: TGTGCCAGCAGCGTCGGTGGGATAAGCACAGATACGCAGTATTTT. It specifies CASSVGGISTDTQYF.

The genes are TRBV7-9 and TRBJ2-1; D not certain. This CDR3 has 12 residues. V gave up 0 bases and J gave up 8 bases, with 5 bases separating them. Looked up from germline, CDR1 is SEHNR and CDR2 is FQNEAQ (reference sequence). CDR3 sequence reads: CASSLALDEQFF. The CDR3 coding sequence is TGTGCCAGCAGCTTAGCGTTGGATGAGCAGTTCTTC.

This clone was counted only a few times. This chain connects TRBV27 to TRBJ2-2; 12 bases fit TRBD2. This CDR3 comprises 20 residues. Unmatched junction bases numbered 13, after V lost 3 bases and J lost 2 bases. CDR1 is MNHEY, CDR2 SMNVEV, per germline (reference sequence). The CDR3 loop reads CASSFHPGLAGVGNTGELFF. The CDR3 DNA reads TGTGCCAGCAGTTTCCATCCGGGACTAGCGGGTGTGGGCAACACCGGGGAGCTGTTTTTT.

The gene calls are TRBV19 and TRBJ2-6; D not certain. Germline V gene data show CDR1 as LNHDA and CDR2 as SQIVND (reference sequence). This CDR3 region has 16 residues. V lost 2 bases and J lost 4, with 12 bases in between. The CDR3 is CASSISSAVGANVLTF. CDR3 sequence (DNA): TGTGCCAGTAGTATAAGTTCCGCTGTCGGGGCCAACGTCCTGACTTTC.

The rearrangement uses TRBV15 and TRBJ2-1, with a weak D call TRBD2 (7 bases). Trimming removed 2 bases from V and 9 bases from J, with 8 bases in between. CDR1 and CDR2 from the germline V gene are LNHNV and YYDKDF (reference sequence). The CDR3 consists of 12 residues. The CDR3 nucleotides read TGTGCCACCAGCAGAAGGGGGGGTGAGCAGTTCTTC. Its protein product is CATSRRGGEQFF.

This clone was counted only a few times. This sequence joins TRBV10-2 and TRBJ2-7, with TRBD2 matching over 8 bases. The length of the CDR3 is 12 residues. V shed 10 bases and J 0 bases; nucleotides not matched to a gene: 2. Germline V lookup: CDR1 WSHSY, CDR2 SAAADI. The CDR3 DNA reads as TGCGCCACCAGCGGGAGCTCCTACGAGCAGTACTTC. This translates into CATSGSSYEQYF.

The chain employs TRBV28 and TRBJ2-2; TRBD1 aligns across 9 bases. Germline-derived CDR1 and CDR2 are MDHEN and SYDVKM. CDR3 size: 15 residues. With 5 bases clipped from V and 6 bases from J, the junction kept 7 bases outside the gene matches. CDR3 protein: CASSTWTGDSGELFF. The CDR3 DNA reads as TGTGCCAGCAGTACTTGGACAGGGGATTCCGGGGAGCTGTTTTTT.

The chain couples TRBV28 to TRBJ2-7; the D call may be TRBD1 or TRBD2 (5 bases each). The V and J ends lost 0 bases and 5 bases respectively, with 20 bases between them. In germline, CDR1 is MDHEN, CDR2 SYDVKM. This CDR3 is built from 17 residues. CDR3 sequence (DNA): TGTGCCAGCAGTTTATGGGGGGTGGGGAGTAAGCGCAACGAGCAGTACTTC. Encoded protein: CASSLWGVGSKRNEQYF.

This clone is termed medium-sized (0.01 to 0.1%). The chain links TRBV19 to TRBJ1-5, with 8 bases identical to TRBD1. CDR1 is LNHDA, CDR2 SQIVND, per germline (reference sequence). The length of the CDR3 is 13 residues. With V trimmed by 6 bases and J by 11 bases, 9 bases remained unmatched. The chain's CDR3 is CASSQAGTGTQHF. CDR3 coding DNA: TGTGCCAGTAGCCAGGCCGGGACAGGTACCCAGCATTTT.

DNA of the CDR3: TGCGCCAGCAGCTTTACAACAGGGACTAGCACAGATACGCAGTATTTT. Its translation is CASSFTTGTSTDTQYF. This rearrangement joins TRBV5-1 to TRBJ2-3; tentatively, D is TRBD1 or TRBD2 (6 bases each). Trimming cost V 2 bases and J 0 bases, with 13 bases left between them. CDR1 and CDR2 from the germline V gene are SGHRS and YFSETQ. The CDR3 has 16 amino acids.

This clone showed up just once. This chain links TRBV7-9 with TRBJ1-1, with 7 nucleotides matching TRBD1. The CDR3 is 13 amino acids. V lost 1 base to trimming and J lost 10 bases; unmatched junction nucleotides: 6. CDR1 is SEHNR and CDR2 is FQNEAQ in the germline V gene (reference sequence). CDR3 in amino acids: CASSLEGGTGAFF. CDR3 DNA sequence: TGTGCCAGCAGCTTAGAAGGGGGCACGGGAGCTTTCTTT.

The CDR3, as DNA: TGTGCCAGCAGTTACTCATGGGACAGGGAAGAGACCCAGTACTTC. It yields the protein CASSYSWDREETQYF. This sequence joins TRBV6-5 and TRBJ2-5, with 9 positions matching TRBD1. This CDR3 has 15 amino acids. The trim removed 0 bases at V and 3 bases at J, leaving 2 bases unmatched. Germline CDR1 is MNHEY and CDR2 is SVGAGI.

The chain has TRBV27 and TRBJ2-2, with D possibly called TRBD1 or TRBD2 (5 bases each). The CDR3 covers 13 residues. Germline-derived CDR1 and CDR2 are MNHEY and SMNVEV (reference sequence). The germline V and J ends were trimmed by 4 bases and 5 bases, with 8 bases remaining between them. The DNA for the CDR3 is TGTGCCAGCAGTTATGGGGGTACCGGGGAGCTGTTTTTT. As protein: CASSYGGTGELFF.

The chain combines TRBV2 with TRBJ2-5; 9 positions match TRBD1. CDR3 length: 15 residues. Germline assignment: CDR1 SNHLY and CDR2 FYNNEI. Germline trimming cut 6 bases from V and 0 bases from J; bases unmatched to any gene: 5. The CDR3 is CASSPRDRDQETQYF. Here the CDR3 DNA reads TGTGCCAGCAGCCCCCGGGACAGGGACCAAGAGACCCAGTACTTC.

Here the CDR3 reads CASSEPGLAYNEQFF. The CDR3 DNA reads TGTGCCAGCAGCGAACCGGGACTAGCTTACAATGAGCAGTTCTTC. The chain is built from TRBV6-5 and TRBJ2-1, with 9 bases lining up with TRBD2. Germline trimming cut 6 bases from V and 4 bases from J; bases unmatched to any gene: 7. The CDR3 consists of 15 residues. The germline V gene has CDR1 MNHEY and CDR2 SVGAGI.

This chain links TRBV4-2 with TRBJ1-1; D might be TRBD1 (5 bases). CDR1 and CDR2 from the germline V gene are LGHNA and YNFKEQ. V was cut by 3 bases and J by 5 bases, with 16 bases left in between. This CDR3 spans 15 amino acids. Here the CDR3 DNA reads TGTGCCAGCAGCCAGGTTCTCGGGGCGGTAACTGAAGCTTTCTTT. It yields the protein CASSQVLGAVTEAFF.

The chain combines TRBV7-2 with TRBJ2-3; D remains ambiguous. The CDR3 is made up of 15 amino acids. Trimming shortened V by 2 bases and J by 1 base, and 10 bases separated the two germline ends. The germline V gene has CDR1 SGHTA and CDR2 FQGNSA. DNA of the CDR3: TGTGCCAGCAGCTTAACTACGGTCGGCACAGATACGCAGTATTTT. This gives the protein CASSLTTVGTDTQYF. Filled out from reference TRBV7-2 and TRBJ2-3, the complete variable domain reads GAGVSQSPSNKVTEKGKDVELRCDPISGHTALYWYRQSLGQGLEFLIYFQGNSAPDKSGLPSDRFSAERTGGSVSTLTIQRTQQEDSAVYLCASSLTTVGTDTQYFGPGTRLTVL.